One sample yielded the 24 T cell receptor beta chains listed below, sequenced in a study of CD8+CD57+ T cells in acquired aplastic anemia. For CDR3 and TCR beta VDJ profiling, genomic DNA was the template used. TCRdb re-analysed the reads in MiXCR, keeping a single row per CDR3 protein. Among about 220,000 distinct CDR3 sequences listed, 45% to 50% were seen once. Whoever was chosen for sequencing had shown CD8+CD57+ cell expansion by flow cytometry. The source material was sorted CD4+, CD8+, or CD8+CD57+ T cells (not recorded which) from PBMCs. The receptors shown here come from a human donor with aplastic anemia.

This clonotype was seen repeatedly, ten times or more. This CDR3 is CSARPGQENQPQHF. CDR3 in DNA: TGCAGTGCTAGGCCGGGACAGGAGAATCAGCCCCAGCATTTT. The chain links TRBV20-1 to TRBJ1-5, with TRBD1 matching over 8 bases. Per germline, CDR1 DFQATT and CDR2 SNEGSKA (reference sequence). Trimming took 3 bases from V and 4 from J; bases not matched to a gene: 5. This CDR3 has 14 amino acids.

The chain is built from TRBV28 and TRBJ2-2; 7 nucleotides agree with TRBD2. The J segment lost 7 bases and the V segment lost 3 bases, leaving 8 bases of the junction unmatched. CDR3 length: 15 residues. The V gene's germline CDR1 is MDHEN and CDR2 SYDVKM. The CDR3, as DNA: TGTGCCAGCAGTTTGCGTGCCGGGGAGGGCGGGGAGCTGTTTTTT. Its translation is CASSLRAGEGGELFF.

In regard to this clonotype: A much larger clone lies one base from this, so it may be a read error. V usage is TRBV20-1 and J usage is TRBJ2-7; the D gene is possibly TRBD2 (5 bases). CDR1 is DFQATT and CDR2 is SNEGSKA in the germline V gene (reference sequence). The CDR3 covers 15 residues. Here the CDR3 DNA reads TGCAGAGCCCGACACACGGGGTTTGGAGCCTACGAGCAGTACTTC. Translation gives CRARHTGFGAYEQYF.

This clonotype was seen at least ten times. This chain's CDR3 is CATSRDRVVAGGVYEQYF. The CDR3 DNA sequence: TGTGCCACCAGCAGAGATAGGGTAGTAGCGGGGGGTGTCTACGAGCAGTACTTC. The genes are TRBV15 and TRBJ2-7; 10 nucleotides line up with TRBD2. CDR1 LNHNV and CDR2 YYDKDF come from the germline V gene (reference sequence). CDR3 length equals 18 residues. The junction had 11 bases not matched to a gene; V was cut back by 0 bases and J by 3 bases. The full variable domain, completed using reference TRBV15 and TRBJ2-7, is DAMVIQNPRYQVTQFGKPVTLSCSQTLNHNVMYWYQQKSSQAPKLLFHYYDKDFNNEADTPDNFQSRRPNTSFCFLDIRSPGLGDTAMYLCATSRDRVVAGGVYEQYFGPGTRLTVT.

The V gene is TRBV14, the J gene TRBJ2-2; a possible D gene is TRBD1 (5 bases). Germline assignment: CDR1 SGHDN and CDR2 FVKESK. The CDR3 consists of 17 residues. The V end was cut by 5 bases, the J end by 4 bases, with 20 bases between. CDR3 protein: CASSYRSSVGSTGELFF. CDR3 DNA: TGTGCCAGCAGCTACAGGTCGTCAGTAGGAAGCACCGGGGAGCTGTTTTTT.

Comments on this clonotype: A junction end diverges from the germline sequence, so it may reflect a read error. CDR3 DNA sequence: TGTGCCAGCAGCCAAGAGACAGATCCTACCTACGGGCAGTACTTC. This translates into CASSQETDPTYGQYF. V gene TRBV4-2 combines with J gene TRBJ2-7; maybe TRBD1 (5 bases). Looked up from germline, CDR1 is LGHNA and CDR2 is YNFKEQ. The length of the CDR3 is 15 residues.

The chain has TRBV5-1 and TRBJ2-7; 9 nucleotides line up with TRBD1. The CDR3 extends over 14 amino acids. CDR1 is SGHRS, CDR2 YFSETQ, per germline. V dropped 6 bases and J dropped 0; count of bases not matched to a gene: 4. The CDR3 loop reads CASTGTGHSYEQYF. In DNA form, the CDR3 reads TGCGCCAGCACCGGGACAGGGCACTCCTACGAGCAGTACTTC. Full variable domain (outside the CDR3, taken from reference TRBV5-1 and TRBJ2-7): KAGVTQTPRYLIKTRGQQVTLSCSPISGHRSVSWYQQTPGQGLQFLFEYFSETQRNKGNFPGRFSGRQFSNSRSEMNVSTLELGDSALYLCASTGTGHSYEQYFGPGTRLTVT.

Details on this clonotype: A much larger clone is a single base away; this may be a read error. It is unclear where the CDR3 begins or ends on the DNA, so no DNA is shown, and the CDR3 is as TCRdb lists it. The V and J genes are TRBV30 and TRBJ1-1; the table calls TRBD1, which could not be checked here. CDR1 and CDR2 (germline): GTSNPN, SVGIG (reference sequence). The CDR3 numbers 12 amino acids, ends counted. The CDR3 is CAWGQGNTEALF.

The chain recombines TRBV7-2 with TRBJ2-7, with a tentative D call TRBD2 (6 bases). The CDR3 totals 13 residues. Per the germline V gene, CDR1 is SGHTA and CDR2 is FQGNSA. V was shortened by 8 bases and J by 0 bases, with 11 bases between the two germline ends. CDR3 sequence (DNA): TGTGCCAGCGTTATCGGGGGCTCCTACGAGCAGTACTTC. Translated: CASVIGGSYEQYF. The full variable domain, rest sourced from reference TRBV7-2 and TRBJ2-7, is GAGVSQSPSNKVTEKGKDVELRCDPISGHTALYWYRQSLGQGLEFLIYFQGNSAPDKSGLPSDRFSAERTGGSVSTLTIQRTQQEDSAVYLCASVIGGSYEQYFGPGTRLTVT.

This clonotype was seen many times. CDR3: CASSPMGPYEQYF. The CDR3 nucleotides are TGTGCCAGCAGCCCGATGGGACCGTACGAGCAGTACTTC. V is TRBV3-1 and J is TRBJ2-7; tentatively, D is TRBD1 or TRBD2 (5 bases each). In germline, CDR1 is LGHDT, CDR2 YNNKEL (reference sequence). This CDR3 comprises 13 residues. V dropped 4 bases and J dropped 4 bases, with 11 bases sitting between them.

This clonotype was observed at least ten times. The chain employs TRBV27 and TRBJ1-6; the D gene is possibly TRBD1 (5 bases). Germline CDR1 and CDR2: MNHEY and SMNVEV (reference sequence). V was trimmed by 4 bases and J by 10 bases, leaving 17 bases between them. The CDR3 loop spans 15 amino acids. For the CDR3, the DNA is TGTGCCAGCAGTTACGTGGACGGGGCGGGATCACCCCTCCACTTT. Residues: CASSYVDGAGSPLHF.

This clonotype has ten or more counts. J is TRBJ2-7 and V is TRBV7-6; D is ambiguous. CDR1 SGHVS and CDR2 FNYEAQ come from the germline V gene. V was pared by 5 bases and J by 5 bases, with 16 bases between. CDR3 length: 14 residues. The CDR3 DNA reads TGTGCCAGCAGCGGTGGGATTAAGCCGGACGAGCAGTACTTC. Translating it yields CASSGGIKPDEQYF.

A word on this clonotype: A much bigger clone sits one base away, suggesting this may be a read error. The V and J genes are TRBV4-2 and TRBJ1-1, with D unresolved. The CDR3 has 16 residues. V lost 4 bases to trimming and J lost 3 bases, with 18 bases between them. Germline V CDR1 and CDR2: LGHNA, YNFKEQ. CDR3 protein: CASSLSLAKWDTEAFF. CDR3 coding DNA: TGTGCCAGCAGCCTGTCTCTGGCAAAGTGGGACACTGAAGCTTTCTTT.

The chain is built from TRBV7-6 and TRBJ2-2; D possibly corresponds to TRBD2 (6 bases). This CDR3 is 16 amino acids long. V lost 5 bases and J lost 2, with 15 bases in between. Germline CDR1 and CDR2: SGHVS and FNYEAQ. The CDR3 sequence: CASSARGSVNTGELFF. CDR3 coding DNA: TGTGCCAGCAGCGCACGGGGGTCCGTTAACACCGGGGAGCTGTTTTTT.

The V gene is TRBV20-1, the J gene TRBJ2-5; TRBD2 matches 7 bases. J lost 5 bases, V lost 3 bases, and 3 bases had no gene match. The CDR3 has 12 amino acids. Germline CDR1 DFQATT, CDR2 SNEGSKA (reference sequence). CDR3 loop: CSASLGGETQYF. CDR3 nucleotides: TGCAGTGCTAGTCTGGGAGGGGAGACCCAGTACTTC.

With respect to this clonotype: A read error may account for a junction end that differs from germline. The rearrangement links TRBV24-1 to TRBJ2-3; TRBD1 or TRBD2 may be the D gene (6 bases each). This CDR3 is 16 amino acids long. Per germline, CDR1 KGHDR and CDR2 SFDVKD. The CDR3 nucleotides are TGTGCCAGCAGTGACGGGGGTATGGGGGCCTCGGATACGCAGTATTTT. Protein sequence: CASSDGGMGASDTQYF.

The chain carries TRBV2 and TRBJ1-1; TRBD1 matches at 7 bases. Germline V gives CDR1 SNHLY, CDR2 FYNNEI. V gave up 8 bases and J gave up 0 bases; unmatched junction bases: 9. The CDR3 is 15 residues long. The CDR3 DNA follows: TGTGCCAGCGACAGGGAAGGGCCCATGAACACTGAAGCTTTCTTT. Its translation is CASDREGPMNTEAFF.

The genes are TRBV29-1 and TRBJ2-1, with 7 bases lining up with TRBD1. The CDR3 is 12 amino acids. V shed 6 bases, J shed 8 bases, and the junction held 7 bases outside the gene matches. Germline assignment: CDR1 SQVTM and CDR2 ANQGSEA. The CDR3 sequence: CSVMTGPDEQFF. The CDR3 bases are TGCAGCGTGATGACAGGGCCCGATGAGCAGTTCTTC.

This clonotype occurred many times. The rearrangement uses TRBV10-1 and TRBJ2-3; the match to TRBD1 covers 10 bases. The CDR3 is 15 amino acids. Germline CDR1 and CDR2: WNHNN and SYGVQD (reference sequence). V trimming: 4 bases; J trimming: 2 bases; junction bases outside the gene matches: 3. The CDR3: CASSVGTGDTDTQYF. The CDR3 DNA sequence: TGCGCCAGCAGTGTGGGGACAGGGGACACAGATACGCAGTATTTT.

This chain joins TRBV7-9 and TRBJ2-7; 10 nucleotides align to TRBD1. This CDR3 has 16 amino acids. V dropped 5 bases and J dropped 5; count of bases not matched to a gene: 12. In germline, CDR1 is SEHNR, CDR2 FQNEAQ (reference sequence). CDR3 DNA: TGTGCCAGCAGCCAATGCCGGGGACAGGGGTTCGACGAGCAGTACTTC. This gives the protein CASSQCRGQGFDEQYF.

In its sample, this clonotype was seen a few times. Given a much more abundant clone one base away, this may be a read error. This chain links TRBV7-3 with TRBJ1-1, with D perhaps matching TRBD1 (5 bases). Germline V gives CDR1 SGHTA, CDR2 FQGTGA. CDR3 length: 16 residues. In nucleotides, the CDR3 is TGTGCCAGCAGCTTAGGGGCCCTACGAAGGAACACTGAAGCTTCCTTT. This gives the protein CASSLGALRRNTEASF.

As to this clonotype: A clone one base away is much larger, so this may be a read error. The chain links TRBV9 to TRBJ1-1; D not resolved. The germline V gene encodes CDR1 SGDLS and CDR2 YYNGEE. The CDR3 loop spans 13 amino acids. This chain's CDR3 is CTSYDGENTEAFF. The CDR3, as DNA: TGTACCAGTTATGATGGGGAGAACACTGAAGCTTTCTTT.

J is TRBJ2-1 and V is TRBV19; D is possibly TRBD1 or TRBD2 (6 bases each). This CDR3 region has 14 residues. In germline, CDR1 is LNHDA, CDR2 SQIVND (reference sequence). Trimming left V 7 bases short and J 4 bases short, with 14 bases between. CDR3: CASTQGGRYNEQFF. CDR3 DNA sequence: TGTGCCAGTACCCAAGGGGGGCGGTACAATGAGCAGTTCTTC.

This clonotype was picked up a small number of times. The chain employs TRBV3-1 and TRBJ2-1, with 7 bases that match TRBD1. The J segment lost 7 bases and the V segment lost 0 bases, leaving 3 bases of the junction unmatched. Germline V gene lookup returns CDR1 LGHDT and CDR2 YNNKEL (reference sequence). This CDR3 has 14 amino acids. The CDR3 protein is CASSQEQGKNEQFF. CDR3 coding DNA: TGTGCCAGCAGCCAAGAACAGGGGAAGAATGAGCAGTTCTTC.